This TCR beta chain comes out of a study of cytomegalovirus exposure and HLA in healthy donors. Study results and limitations: The authors listed some 160 TCR beta chains as cytomegalovirus-associated. A few chains tied to CMV proved CMV antigen-specific in vitro. Most TCR sequences were uncommon, yet certain public TCRs appeared in many donors.

Produced via immunoSEQ multiplex PCR; TCRdb's table is partial and in-frame only. The sample includes some 170,000 clones, more than 75% of them seen just once. For this clone: Its antigen is not known.

The CDR3 is 14 residues long. Deletions cut 5 bases from V and 1 base from J, with 8 bases between. CDR1 and CDR2 from the germline V gene are SEHNR and FQNEAQ (reference sequence). The rearrangement links TRBV7-9 to TRBJ1-4; unclear D gene. The sample was PBMCs. This receptor was taken from a woman under 40 in good health and CMV-seronegative. The CDR3 bases are TGTGCCAGCAGCGCAGGAAGAACTAATGAAAAACTGTTTTTT. Translated: CASSAGRTNEKLFF.